Presented here are 11 T cell receptor beta chains from one specimen sequenced in a study of response to subunit inactivated influenza vaccine. TCRdb re-called the RT-PCR reads through MiXCR, storing one row per CDR3 protein. The sample comprises under 950,000 distinct CDR3 sequences, approximately 22% of which are singletons, and about 9.4% rests with the top ten. Sequences were derived from PBMCs from blood, sampled roughly 5 days after vaccination. These receptor sequences come from a man aged 50 to 59 who received an inactivated influenza vaccine.

The gene calls are TRBV27 and TRBJ2-7, with 9 bases identical to TRBD2. Germline V gives CDR1 MNHEY, CDR2 SMNVEV (reference sequence). CDR3 size: 15 residues. Trimming cost V 0 bases and J 4 bases; bases outside gene matches: 4. As DNA, the CDR3 is TGTGCCAGCAGTTTATCCAGCGGGGGGATTTACGAGCAGTACTTC. This encodes CASSLSSGGIYEQYF.

This clonotype was found a few times. The CDR3 spells CASSLAGASNEQYF. The CDR3 bases are TGCGCCAGCAGCTTGGCCGGGGCTAGCAACGAGCAGTACTTC. The chain uses TRBV5-1 and TRBJ2-7; the D gene could be TRBD1 or TRBD2 (5 bases each). This CDR3 is 14 amino acids long. V lost 0 bases to trimming and J lost 5 bases, with 12 bases between them. Germline loops: CDR1 SGHRS, CDR2 YFSETQ.

This clonotype occurred many times. The CDR3 sequence: CSARKAGGSFGYTF. The CDR3 DNA is TGCAGTGCTCGTAAAGCAGGGGGATCTTTTGGCTACACCTTC. The chain uses TRBV20-1 and TRBJ1-2, with TRBD1 matching 7 bases. Germline V gene lookup returns CDR1 DFQATT and CDR2 SNEGSKA (reference sequence). The CDR3 sequence is 14 residues long. V gave up 5 bases and J gave up 7 bases; unmatched junction bases: 13.

The sample holds many counts of this clonotype. V usage is TRBV6-2 or TRBV6-3 and J usage is TRBJ1-2; D possibly corresponds to TRBD1 (6 bases). Per germline, CDR1 MNHEY and CDR2 SVGEGT. The V gene lost 5 bases and the J gene lost 4 bases, with 17 bases spanning the gap. The CDR3 runs 15 residues. CDR3 protein: CASSHAPDRSYGYTF. DNA of the CDR3: TGTGCCAGCAGTCATGCCCCCGACAGGAGCTATGGCTACACCTTC.

This clonotype was seen more than once but under ten times. The chain uses TRBV5-4 and TRBJ2-7; D is uncertain. The CDR3 loop spans 16 amino acids. V dropped 0 bases and J dropped 7 bases, with 20 bases sitting between them. Germline V gene data show CDR1 as SGHNT and CDR2 as YYREEE (reference sequence). In DNA form, the CDR3 reads TGTGCCAGCAGCTTGGCCAGTGCTAGTCTGTCTAAGGAGCAGTACTTC. Translating it yields CASSLASASLSKEQYF.

This clonotype appeared a few times. The gene calls are TRBV6-2 or TRBV6-3 and TRBJ2-1, with D tentatively TRBD1 or TRBD2 (5 bases each). There are 14 residues in the CDR3. V was cut by 0 bases and J by 9 bases, with 12 bases left in between. CDR1 is MNHEY and CDR2 is SVGEGT in the germline V gene. The CDR3 region is CASSYSGPSGEQFF. In DNA form, the CDR3 reads TGTGCCAGCAGTTACTCGGGACCATCGGGTGAGCAGTTCTTC.

This clonotype was seen more than once but under ten times. The chain has TRBV27 and TRBJ1-2, with 11 bases that match TRBD1. J was trimmed by 2 bases and V by 4 bases; bases with no gene match: 0. The length of the CDR3 is 14 residues. Germline V gene lookup returns CDR1 MNHEY and CDR2 SMNVEV (reference sequence). CDR3 residues: CASSWDRGNYGYTF. CDR3 nucleotides: TGTGCCAGCAGTTGGGACAGGGGGAACTATGGCTACACCTTC.

The table lists this clonotype with a few counts. The chain employs TRBV5-1 and TRBJ2-5; maybe TRBD2 (6 bases). The CDR3 covers 16 residues. Germline V gene lookup returns CDR1 SGHRS and CDR2 YFSETQ. V was cut by 4 bases and J by 2 bases, with 18 bases left in between. CDR3 in amino acids: CASSTRLAGGQETQYF. CDR3 DNA: TGCGCCAGCAGCACCCGTTTGGCCGGAGGGCAAGAGACCCAGTACTTC.

In this sample, this clonotype turned up a few times. This chain uses TRBV12-3 or TRBV12-4 with TRBJ2-6; D may be TRBD1 (5 bases). Trimming removed 5 bases at V and 1 base at J, with 9 bases between. There are 15 residues in the CDR3. CDR3 DNA: TGTGCCAGCAGTGATCAGGGTTCTGGGGCCAACGTCCTGACTTTC. Translation: CASSDQGSGANVLTF.

The rearrangement uses TRBV20-1 and TRBJ1-1, with D hard to call. This CDR3 region has 14 residues. Trimming left V 4 bases short and J 1 base short, with 13 bases between. CDR1 is DFQATT and CDR2 is SNEGSKA in the germline V gene (reference sequence). The CDR3 DNA sequence: TGCAGTGCTACCCGATTGGAGAGGAACACTGAAGCTTTCTTT. Amino acid sequence: CSATRLERNTEAFF.

V and J are TRBV29-1 and TRBJ1-1, with D possibly matching TRBD1 (5 bases). The V end lost 4 bases, the J end lost 4 bases, and 13 bases lay between the germline ends. This CDR3 comprises 13 residues. CDR1 SQVTM and CDR2 ANQGSEA come from the germline V gene. The CDR3 loop reads CSVVGDGFTEAFF. CDR3 nucleotides: TGCAGCGTTGTAGGGGACGGGTTCACTGAAGCTTTCTTT.